The rows below give T cell receptor beta chains drawn from one sample of a study of vaccination and CD4 T cells after COVID-19. Antigen specificity for these receptors is unknown. TCRdb re-derived calls from the PCR reads in MiXCR, one entry per CDR3 protein. The sample lists about 14,000 distinct CDR3 sequences; around 53% were seen once. The sequencing here drew on CD4+ T cells from blood, cultured in vitro, taken before SARS-CoV-2 vaccination. Every receptor here comes from a human donor who had recovered from COVID-19. CDR3s include the opening cysteine and the closing phenylalanine or tryptophan. D genes are given only for firm matches. Some rows have no size entry. The others give once, few or many, or a class for an expanded clone.

DNA | CDR3 | V | D | size | J
TGTGCCAGCAGTCCGACGGGTAGTGGCTATGGCTACACCTTC | CASSPTGSGYGYTF | TRBV6-1 | - | - | TRBJ1-2
TGTGCCAGCAGCTTAAGTCAAGGCGGTCAGGACTCCTACGAGCAGTACTTC | CASSLSQGGQDSYEQYF | TRBV7-3 | - | - | TRBJ2-7
TGCAGTGCTAGAGATTCTAGCGGGGGGGGTAACACAGATACGCAGTATTTT | CSARDSSGGGNTDTQYF | TRBV20-1 | TRBD2 | - | TRBJ2-3
TGTGCCAGCAGCGTGGCAGAGACCCAGTACTTC | CASSVAETQYF | TRBV2 | - | - | TRBJ2-5
TGCAGTGCTAGCGGTCCCGGTAGCGGGGGTGTCGATGAGCAGTTCTTC | CSASGPGSGGVDEQFF | TRBV20-1 | TRBD2 | once | TRBJ2-1
TGCAGTGCTAGAGGAGGGACTAGCGGGAGCCCCTCCTACGAGCAGTACTTC | CSARGGTSGSPSYEQYF | TRBV20-1 | TRBD2 | - | TRBJ2-7
TGTGCCAGTAGTCTGCATGCCCGATCGACAGGGATCTATGGCTACACCTTC | CASSLHARSTGIYGYTF | TRBV19 | TRBD1 | - | TRBJ1-2
TGCAGTGCTACCCGGGACAGAAGAAACAATCAGCCCCAGCATTTT | CSATRDRRNNQPQHF | TRBV20-1 | TRBD1 | medium-sized | TRBJ1-5
TGTGCCAGCAGCCGACAGAGAAACACCGGGGAGCTGTTTTTT | CASSRQRNTGELFF | TRBV7-2 | - | - | TRBJ2-2
TGTGCTTCAGAAGGGGGCTTTAACTATGGCTACACCTTC | CASEGGFNYGYTF | TRBV19 | TRBD1 | few | TRBJ1-2
TGTGCCAGCAGTTTGTCCGGGACGGCGCAAGAGACCCAGTACTTC | CASSLSGTAQETQYF | TRBV6-2/TRBV6-3 | - | few | TRBJ2-5
TGCAGCGCCGGCACAGGGTACAATCAGCCCCAGCATTTT | CSAGTGYNQPQHF | TRBV29-1 | - | - | TRBJ1-5
TGCAGTGCCACACCGGGACAGGGATACGAGCAGTACTTC | CSATPGQGYEQYF | TRBV20-1 | TRBD1 | - | TRBJ2-7
TGTGCCAGCAGTGACTATGGGGGCTACACCTTC | CASSDYGGYTF | TRBV2 | - | - | TRBJ1-2
TGCAGTGCTAGAGTTCCGGGGAACACTGAAGCTTTCTTT | CSARVPGNTEAFF | TRBV20-1 | - | - | TRBJ1-1
TGTGCCAGCTCACCCACCTTGGAGGTGACTGGGAGCTACACCTTC | CASSPTLEVTGSYTF | TRBV18 | - | - | TRBJ1-2
TGTGCCAGCAGCCCCCCAGGGCCACTAGGCTACACCTTC | CASSPPGPLGYTF | TRBV7-2 | - | few | TRBJ1-2
TGCAGTGCAGGGAATGAGGGGGATACGCAGTATTTT | CSAGNEGDTQYF | TRBV20-1 | - | - | TRBJ2-3
TGTGCCAGCAGTTACCCCAGGCGGAAGGGGACTGAAGCTTTCTTT | CASSYPRRKGTEAFF | TRBV27 | - | - | TRBJ1-1
TGTGCCAGCAGCCCGGATAGGGCGACGAACACTGAAGCTTTCTTT | CASSPDRATNTEAFF | TRBV7-3 | - | - | TRBJ1-1
TGTGCCAGCAGTGAAACGGGACAGGGGGGCACCGGGGAGCTGTTTTTT | CASSETGQGGTGELFF | TRBV6-1 | TRBD1 | - | TRBJ2-2
TGTGCCAGCTCAGCCGGGACTACCTCCTACGAGCAGTACTTC | CASSAGTTSYEQYF | TRBV18 | TRBD2 | - | TRBJ2-7
TGTGCCAGCAGTTTAGACGGGAGCAACACAGATACGCAGTATTTT | CASSLDGSNTDTQYF | TRBV27 | - | - | TRBJ2-3
TGTGCCACCAGTGACCCGGGGGGGGGAGCAGATACGCAGTATTTT | CATSDPGGGADTQYF | TRBV24-1 | TRBD2 | few | TRBJ2-3
TGTGCCAGCAGTAGTCCGGGACAGGGGACCTCCTACGAGCAGTACTTC | CASSSPGQGTSYEQYF | TRBV27 | TRBD1 | few | TRBJ2-7
TGTGCCAGCAGTTCTTCCGGGACAGGGCAAAGCTACACCTTC | CASSSSGTGQSYTF | TRBV27 | TRBD1 | - | TRBJ1-2
TGTGCCGGAGGTGGACTAGCGGGGGGCACAGATACGCAGTATTTT | CAGGGLAGGTDTQYF | TRBV2 | TRBD2 | few | TRBJ2-3
TGTGCCACCAGTGATTCCCGGGGCGGGAGATACAATGAGCAGTTCTTC | CATSDSRGGRYNEQFF | TRBV24-1 | TRBD2 | - | TRBJ2-1
TGTGCCAGCAGCTTAAATCCGGGATCGCCTGGGGAGGGCTACACCTTC | CASSLNPGSPGEGYTF | TRBV7-3 | - | - | TRBJ1-2
TGTGCCAGCAGCCCCCTATCGAACACCATATATTTT | CASSPLSNTIYF | TRBV7-2 | - | - | TRBJ1-3
TGTGCCAGCAGCCCGACAGGGTTAAATGACTATGGCTACACCTTC | CASSPTGLNDYGYTF | TRBV6-1 | TRBD1 | - | TRBJ1-2
TGTGCCAGCAGTTACCGGAGTGACACTGAAGCTTTCTTT | CASSYRSDTEAFF | TRBV6-5 | - | - | TRBJ1-1
TGTGCCAGCAGCTTAGGTCAGTTAAGCTCTGGAAACACCATATATTTT | CASSLGQLSSGNTIYF | TRBV7-2 | - | - | TRBJ1-3
TGTGCCAGCGGGGGAACCCAAGAGACCCAGTACTTC | CASGGTQETQYF | TRBV6-1 | - | large | TRBJ2-5
TGCGCCAGCAGCTTCCGGGCAAGTGGCACGATTGAGCAGTTCTTC | CASSFRASGTIEQFF | TRBV5-1 | - | - | TRBJ2-1
TGTGCCAGCAGCTTAGATGTACGGCAGGGGACCCAGTACTTC | CASSLDVRQGTQYF | TRBV11-2 | - | - | TRBJ2-5
TGTGCCATCAGGCAGGGGGATACTGGAAACACCATATATTTT | CAIRQGDTGNTIYF | TRBV10-3 | TRBD1 | - | TRBJ1-3
TGTGCCAGCTCACCATTTCCAGGGGAGGAACTTGGCTACACCTTC | CASSPFPGEELGYTF | TRBV18 | - | - | TRBJ1-2
TGTGCCACCATAAACCGAACAGGGGCGGGCACTAAAGCTTTCTTT | CATINRTGAGTKAFF | TRBV24-1 | TRBD1 | - | TRBJ1-1
TGTGCCAGCAGCTTGGACAGGGCTGAGTTCTCACCCCTCCACTTT | CASSLDRAEFSPLHF | TRBV7-9 | TRBD1 | - | TRBJ1-6
TGTGCCAGCAGTTCGGGACAGCCTTCGGCTGGGTCCTTC | CASSSGQPSAGSF | TRBV28 | TRBD1 | few | TRBJ1-2
TGCAGTGCTATATCCGGGACTAGCGGAGGATCCCTGCAGTATTTT | CSAISGTSGGSLQYF | TRBV20-1 | TRBD2 | - | TRBJ2-3
TGTGCCAGCAGTTTCCGTGGTAGTACTGAAGCTTTCTTT | CASSFRGSTEAFF | TRBV27 | - | few | TRBJ1-1
TGTGCCAGCAGTGAAGTGGGAGCCTACGAGCAGTACTTC | CASSEVGAYEQYF | TRBV2 | - | medium-sized | TRBJ2-7
TGTGCCAGCAGTGACACTCATCCGGGGCCGGGCAATCAGCCCCAGCATTTT | CASSDTHPGPGNQPQHF | TRBV7-2 | - | - | TRBJ1-5
TGTGCCAGCAGTGGGGACAGCGGAACCTACAATGAGCAGTTCTTC | CASSGDSGTYNEQFF | TRBV2 | TRBD1 | few | TRBJ2-1
TGTGCCAGCAGGGATTTACTAGGGCCCACAGATACGCAGTATTTT | CASRDLLGPTDTQYF | TRBV6-1 | - | - | TRBJ2-3
TGCAGCGTTGAAAGGGGGCTGAGTAATGGCTACACCTTC | CSVERGLSNGYTF | TRBV29-1 | TRBD1 | - | TRBJ1-2